One T cell receptor (beta chain) is described in this entry. This sample was included in a study of T cell changes during pregnancy in multiple sclerosis. CDR1 and CDR2 (germline): SNHLY, FYNNEI. Losses at the gene ends were 8 bases for V and 4 bases for J; bases not matched to a gene: 5. The CDR3 runs to 13 residues. The protocol was immunoSEQ multiplex PCR, while the TCRdb copy is restricted to in-frame clones and leaves out a portion. The table lists 45,000 to 65,000 clones, 85% to 95% of them singletons. The receptor was derived from a female donor with multiple sclerosis, enrolled in a pregnancy study. This chain connects TRBV2 to TRBJ2-7, with 10 bases that match TRBD1. The sample was CD8+ T cells from peripheral blood mononuclear cells, taken in the third trimester of pregnancy. The CDR3 loop reads CASDRDRGYEQYF. Written as DNA, the CDR3 is TGTGCCAGCGACCGGGACAGGGGATACGAGCAGTACTTC.